Presented here are 3 T cell receptor beta chains from one specimen sequenced in a study of response to subunit inactivated influenza vaccine. TCRdb reprocessed the RT-PCR reads via MiXCR and lists one record per CDR3 protein. The sample includes roughly 790,000 distinct CDR3 sequences, 21% of them seen just once. This material consisted of PBMCs from blood, taken 4 to 6 days after vaccination. Receptors originate from a man between 50 and 59 years old who received an inactivated influenza vaccine.

V usage is TRBV7-3 and J usage is TRBJ2-3; D is unresolved. This CDR3 is 13 amino acids long. The V end lost 1 base, the J end lost 5 bases, and 7 bases lay between the germline ends. The germline V gene has CDR1 SGHTA and CDR2 FQGTGA. In DNA form, the CDR3 reads TGTGCCAGCAGCTTAAGCGTGGAAGATACGCAGTATTTT. It encodes CASSLSVEDTQYF.

The chain recombines TRBV7-2 with TRBJ2-1, with TRBD1 matching over 7 bases. Unmatched junction bases numbered 7, after V lost 4 bases and J lost 4 bases. CDR3 length equals 15 residues. Germline lookup yields CDR1 SGHTA and CDR2 FQGNSA. CDR3 sequence (DNA): TGTGCCAGCAGCTCCCTGGACAGGATATACAATGAGCAGTTCTTC. Amino acid sequence: CASSSLDRIYNEQFF.

The rearrangement joins TRBV7-9 to TRBJ2-5; possibly TRBD1 or TRBD2 for D (5 bases each). The CDR3 spans 15 residues. Deletions cut 0 bases from V and 5 bases from J, with 13 bases between. The V gene's germline CDR1 is SEHNR and CDR2 FQNEAQ (reference sequence). CDR3 loop: CASSLAQGARETQYF. The CDR3 DNA reads as TGTGCCAGCAGCTTAGCGCAGGGAGCGCGGGAGACCCAGTACTTC.